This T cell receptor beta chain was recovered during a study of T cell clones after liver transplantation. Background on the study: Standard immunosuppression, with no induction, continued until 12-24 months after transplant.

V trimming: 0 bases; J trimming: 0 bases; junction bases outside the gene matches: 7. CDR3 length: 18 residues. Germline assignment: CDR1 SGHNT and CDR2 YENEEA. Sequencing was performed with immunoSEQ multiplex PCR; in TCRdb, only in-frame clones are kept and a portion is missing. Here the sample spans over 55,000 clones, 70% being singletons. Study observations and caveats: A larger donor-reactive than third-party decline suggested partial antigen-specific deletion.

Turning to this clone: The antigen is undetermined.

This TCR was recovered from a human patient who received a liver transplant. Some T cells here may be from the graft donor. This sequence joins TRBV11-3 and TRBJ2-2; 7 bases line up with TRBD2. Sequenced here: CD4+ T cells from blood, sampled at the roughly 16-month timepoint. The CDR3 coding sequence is TGTGCCAGCAGCTTAGATCACGGGGGGTCAACGAACACCGGGGAGCTGTTTTTT. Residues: CASSLDHGGSTNTGELFF.